This T cell receptor beta chain stems from a study of blood T cell repertoires in COVID-19. Study-wide background: In each case, the material was cDNA or gDNA derived from T cells, B-cell-depleted T cells, or PBMCs.

CDR1 LNHDA and CDR2 SQIVND come from the germline V gene (reference sequence). V dropped 3 bases and J dropped 5; count of bases not matched to a gene: 9. This CDR3 contains 15 residues. The authors' processing: Estimation of nucleated cell counts relied on the amplification of reference gene primers. Method: immunoSEQ multiplex PCR; TCRdb's copy keeps in-frame clones and lacks some. V, J and clone size are those of that table, while D and trimming were read from the DNA. Among about 33,000 clones listed, roughly 78% were seen once. The sample comprised peripheral blood. The TCR comes from a man between 70 and 80 years old with acute or convalescent COVID-19. The chain is built from TRBV19 and TRBJ1-2; 7 positions agree with TRBD1. As DNA, the CDR3 is TGTGCCAGTAGTATGGCCCGGACAGGAATTTATGGCTACACCTTC. Translated: CASSMARTGIYGYTF. Combining the CDR3 with reference TRBV19 and TRBJ1-2 gives the whole variable domain DGGITQSPKYLFRKEGQNVTLSCEQNLNHDAMYWYRQDPGQGLRLIYYSQIVNDFQKGDIAEGYSVSREKKESFPLTVTSAQKNPTAFYLCASSMARTGIYGYTFGSGTRLTVV.